The rows below give T cell receptor beta chains drawn from one sample of a study of control samples from healthy donors and cancer patients. TCRdb's copy holds only in-frame clones and misses some; the assay was immunoSEQ multiplex PCR. The sample has tens of thousands of clones, around 93% seen once. The material sequenced was PBMCs. These TCRs come from a young man with colorectal cancer. Both conserved end residues are part of each CDR3.

v_gene	j_gene	CDR3aa
TRBV30	TRBJ1-2	CASGQGSYGYTF
TRBV5-4	TRBJ2-2	CASSLPGLARTGELFF
TRBV6-5	TRBJ1-5	CASRQGALEAQHF
TRBV19	TRBJ2-3	CASSINVGPPMADTQYF
TRBV7-2	TRBJ1-2	CASSLAGQDHGGGYTF
TRBV6-4	TRBJ1-1	CASRPWMGNTEAFF
TRBV5-6	TRBJ1-1	CASSLGGKMDRAFF
TRBV4-1	TRBJ2-2	CASSQETGRTGELFF
TRBV4-3	TRBJ1-4	CASSQQQGRDSTNEKLFF
TRBV3-1/TRBV3-2	TRBJ2-7	CASSQIPDWGLEQYF
TRBV9	TRBJ2-3	CASSGDSSFFPYF
TRBV7-9	TRBJ2-7	CASSFGQGATYEQYF
TRBV5-1	TRBJ1-6	CASSFGQGYGSPLHF
TRBV7-8	TRBJ2-3	CASVPGLAGADTQYF
TRBV2	TRBJ2-7	CASGGQLSYEQYF
TRBV10-1	TRBJ2-7	CASSKGVATYEQYF
TRBV29-1	TRBJ1-2	CSDSRGQEGYTF
TRBV4-3	TRBJ2-2	CASSQVRGFPGELFF
TRBV6-5	TRBJ1-2	CASQTGVGYTF
TRBV11-2	TRBJ2-2	CASSPEYTGELFF
TRBV9	TRBJ1-2	CASSVPDYGYTF
TRBV11-2	TRBJ1-1	CASSLVGPRDHTEAFF
TRBV27	TRBJ1-1	CASGVQGRPEAFF
TRBV30	TRBJ1-3	CAWSGTLEQGNTIYF
TRBV24-1	TRBJ1-4	CATSDSAVVHEKLFF
TRBV9	TRBJ2-3	CASSFNTDTQYF
TRBV7-9	TRBJ2-7	CASSSTTGWGSYEQYF
TRBV5-1	TRBJ2-3	CASSLVAQGPDTQYF
TRBV5-4	TRBJ1-4	CASSAGDGEKLFF
TRBV4-3	TRBJ2-7	CASSVSQGSGGYEQYF
TRBV4-3	TRBJ2-2	CASSQDGTGTGWAGELFF
TRBV6-6	TRBJ1-2	CASSYFGDISNYGYTF
TRBV5-1	TRBJ2-2	CASSPAGGGANTGELFF
TRBV27	TRBJ2-1	CASSFILARRRNEQFF
TRBV7-9	TRBJ1-5	CASSLGLNQPQHF